Included here is one TCR beta chain sequence, with context. Its antigen is undetermined. CDR1 SEHNR and CDR2 FQNEAQ come from the germline V gene (reference sequence). CDR3 size: 12 residues. V was clipped by 0 bases and J by 5 bases, with 3 bases between them. With the Oncomine TCR Beta short-read assay, DNA from cultured CD4+ T cells was sequenced. From the PCR reads, TCRdb called clonotypes with MiXCR, one entry per CDR3 protein. This sample carries some 20,000 distinct CDR3 sequences, roughly 71% of them seen once, and the ten largest clones take 6% to 8.5%. These data come from a study of vaccination and CD4 T cells after COVID-19. Whole-study context: Sampling post-COVID took place a median 101 days after diagnosis (range 35 to 161).

Specified treatment: approximately 9-day PBMC culture with coronavirus spike peptide pools or control peptides (ViraFEST assay). The positive PCR dates, which preceded the US Alpha, Beta and Delta variants, fell between March and December 2020. Study-level points and caveats: From a median of roughly 21 to 40, SARS-CoV-2-reactive clonotypes increased, though not significantly.

The sequencing input was CD4+ T cells from blood, cultured in vitro. The chain couples TRBV7-9 to TRBJ2-3; D is undetermined. This receptor was obtained from a human donor who had recovered from COVID-19. CDR3 loop: CASSLAKDTQYF. DNA of the CDR3: TGTGCCAGCAGCTTAGCGAAAGATACGCAGTATTTT.